This TCR beta chain emerged from a study of CD8+ T cells in alopecia areata. The overall study: Tofacitinib administration to treated patients was oral, at 5 to 10 mg twice daily. Findings and limits, study-wide: Affected scalp, especially in alopecia totalis/universalis, had a higher clonality than normal scalp did. In scalp and blood, many expanded lesional clones persisted during tofacitinib.

Of note for this clone: Antigen specificity is unknown.

cDNA prepared by RNA extraction and subsequent reverse transcription served as the template for sequencing. Profiling relied on immunoSEQ multiplex PCR, and the TCRdb table lists in-frame clones only, not all of them. This table has some 180,000 clones, 40% to 55% appearing once. The CDR3 is made up of 13 amino acids. V lost 0 bases to trimming and J lost 6 bases, with 11 bases between them. Germline CDR1 is GTSNPN and CDR2 is SVGIG (reference sequence). Stated treatment: oral pan-JAK inhibitor, 5-10 mg twice daily. This clonotype originated in a human donor with alopecia areata. The sample consisted of CD8+ T cells sorted from blood, taken at week 52, from a patient treated with tofacitinib. The V and J genes are TRBV30 and TRBJ1-2; D is ambiguous. Here the CDR3 reads CAWSVREGHGYTF. In nucleotides, the CDR3 is TGTGCCTGGAGTGTACGAGAGGGCCATGGCTACACCTTC.